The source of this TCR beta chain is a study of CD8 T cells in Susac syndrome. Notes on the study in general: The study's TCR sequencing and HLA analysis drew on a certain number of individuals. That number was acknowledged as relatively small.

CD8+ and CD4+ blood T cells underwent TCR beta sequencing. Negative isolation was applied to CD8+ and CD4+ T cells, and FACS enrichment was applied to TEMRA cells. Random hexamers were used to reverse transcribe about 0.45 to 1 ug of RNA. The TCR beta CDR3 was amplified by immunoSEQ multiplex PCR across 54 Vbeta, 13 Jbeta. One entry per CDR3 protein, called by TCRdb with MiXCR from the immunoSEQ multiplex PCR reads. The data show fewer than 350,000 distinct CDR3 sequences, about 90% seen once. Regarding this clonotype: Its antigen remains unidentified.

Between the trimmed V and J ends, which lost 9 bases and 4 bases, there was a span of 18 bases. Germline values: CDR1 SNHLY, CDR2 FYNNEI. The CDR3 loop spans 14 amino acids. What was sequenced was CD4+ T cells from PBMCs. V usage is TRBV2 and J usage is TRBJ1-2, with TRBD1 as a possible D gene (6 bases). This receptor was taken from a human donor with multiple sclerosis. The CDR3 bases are TGTGCCAGTGACGTAGACAGGAGAACCTATGGCTACACCTTC. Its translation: CASDVDRRTYGYTF.